Reported below is one T cell receptor (beta chain). Its cognate antigen is unknown. The data stem from a study of T cell responses to AZD1222 COVID-19 vaccine. General study points: Only a handful of AZD1222 recipients, more than five in all, had baseline seropositivity. Nearly half of spike-specific TCRs reportedly target unmutated variant regions. Donors in the cohort were predominantly white British and more often female, and clonal diversity was possibly underestimated. Spike-specific TCR breadth rose after two AZD1222 doses, and depth rose as well.

Sequenced by immunoSEQ multiplex PCR; TCRdb stores in-frame clones only, minus some. The table lists approximately 70,000 clones, 88% of them singletons. The TCR originated in an adult who received the MenACWY meningococcal vaccine as a control. Sequencing used peripheral blood, obtained 28 days after the second dose of the MenACWY control vaccine.

The CDR3, as DNA: TGTGCCAGTAGCGATACAGGGTACGGCTATGGCTACACCTTC. It specifies CASSDTGYGYGYTF. The J gene is TRBJ1-2, the V gene TRBV19; D possibly corresponds to TRBD1 (6 bases). The CDR3 is 14 residues long. Trimming shortened V by 6 bases and J by 4 bases, and 15 bases separated the two germline ends. CDR1 LNHDA and CDR2 SQIVND come from the germline V gene (reference sequence). The whole variable domain, filled in from reference TRBV19 and TRBJ1-2, reads DGGITQSPKYLFRKEGQNVTLSCEQNLNHDAMYWYRQDPGQGLRLIYYSQIVNDFQKGDIAEGYSVSREKKESFPLTVTSAQKNPTAFYLCASSDTGYGYGYTFGSGTRLTVV.